The 29 T cell receptor beta chains below all came from one sample that was sequenced in a study of T cells in Graves' hyperthyroidism and ophthalmopathy. The investigators amplified TCR beta CDR3 regions from RNA transcripts. Carried out on the TCR CDR3, a first-round RT-PCR used the HTBI primer set. TCRdb re-derived calls from the multiplex PCR reads in MiXCR, one entry per CDR3 protein. The data show approximately 300,000 distinct CDR3 sequences, roughly 18% seen once. Sequences were obtained from blood. The receptors were gathered from a man aged 50 to 59 with Graves' ophthalmopathy.

The V call is TRBV3-1, the J call TRBJ2-7, with D uncertain. Trimming removed 0 bases at V and 7 bases at J, with 10 bases between. Per germline, CDR1 LGHDT and CDR2 YNNKEL (reference sequence). This CDR3 spans 13 amino acids. The CDR3 sequence is CASSQEVWKEQYF. CDR3 in DNA: TGTGCCAGCAGCCAAGAGGTTTGGAAAGAGCAGTACTTC.

This clonotype was observed a few times. The V gene is TRBV20-1, the J gene TRBJ1-4, with 9 nucleotides matching TRBD1. Germline CDR1 and CDR2: DFQATT and SNEGSKA (reference sequence). This CDR3 has 17 residues. Trimming removed 6 bases from V and 3 bases from J; junction bases left unmatched: 14. CDR3 residues: CSALTGTGFLSNEKLFF. Here the CDR3 DNA reads TGCAGTGCATTAACCGGGACAGGGTTCTTATCTAATGAAAAACTGTTTTTT.

This clonotype was seen many times. The chain couples TRBV20-1 to TRBJ2-1, with TRBD1 matching 7 bases. Trimming removed 5 bases from V and 5 bases from J; junction bases left unmatched: 9. Germline loops: CDR1 DFQATT, CDR2 SNEGSKA (reference sequence). The CDR3 totals 14 residues. CDR3 sequence (DNA): TGCAGTGCTGTTGACAGGGTATCAAACAATGAGCAGTTCTTC. Translation gives CSAVDRVSNNEQFF.

This clonotype occurred many times. This CDR3 reads CASSLNPGLAGGKNIQYF. The CDR3, as DNA: TGTGCCAGCAGCTTAAATCCCGGCTTAGCGGGAGGAAAAAACATTCAGTACTTC. The V and J genes are TRBV11-2 and TRBJ2-4, with 10 bases aligning to TRBD2. There are 18 residues in the CDR3. CDR1 SGHAT and CDR2 FQNNGV come from the germline V gene. The J segment lost 4 bases and the V segment lost 2 bases, leaving 11 bases of the junction unmatched.

This clonotype has a count of ten or more. The chain is built from TRBV6-1 and TRBJ2-7; possibly TRBD1 for D (6 bases). CDR3 length: 13 amino acids. Germline CDR1 reads MNHNS; CDR2 reads SASEGT. The V end was cut by 5 bases, the J end by 3 bases, with 11 bases between. The CDR3 coding sequence is TGTGCCAGCAGTAAACAGGGATTCTACGAGCAGTACTTC. The encoded protein is CASSKQGFYEQYF.

The chain uses TRBV28 and TRBJ1-3; D gene ambiguous. There are 14 residues in the CDR3. Germline CDR1 MDHEN, CDR2 SYDVKM. The V and J ends lost 3 bases and 4 bases respectively, with 10 bases between them. The CDR3 region is CASSFWTNGNTIYF. The DNA of the CDR3 is TGTGCCAGCAGTTTTTGGACCAACGGAAACACCATATATTTT.

The chain is built from TRBV20-1 and TRBJ1-6; tentatively, D is TRBD1 (6 bases). Germline assignment: CDR1 DFQATT and CDR2 SNEGSKA (reference sequence). The CDR3 totals 17 residues. Trimming removed 6 bases at V and 0 bases at J, with 18 bases between. The CDR3 DNA reads TGCAGTGCCAGGCCGGGACAACAGATCTCCTATAATTCACCCCTCCACTTT. This sequence encodes CSARPGQQISYNSPLHF.

With regard to this clonotype: The CDR3 carries no conserved terminal phenylalanine or tryptophan, so it likely arises from a read error. The V call is TRBV2, the J call TRBJ2-1, with 9 bases that match TRBD2. The germline gives CDR1 SNHLY, CDR2 FYNNEI. Germline trimming cut 5 bases from V and 1 base from J; bases unmatched to any gene: 6. CDR3 length: 16 residues. The CDR3 DNA follows: TGTGCCAGCAGTTCTGGACTAGCGTCATCCTACAATGAGCAGTTCCTC. The encoded protein is CASSSGLASSYNEQFL.

This clonotype has more than one count but fewer than ten. The chain uses TRBV20-1 and TRBJ2-7, with 8 bases lining up with TRBD1. The CDR3 is 13 residues long. Germline values: CDR1 DFQATT, CDR2 SNEGSKA (reference sequence). With 3 bases clipped from V and 2 bases from J, the junction kept 3 bases outside the gene matches. For the CDR3, the DNA is TGCAGTGCTAGGGGGGACAGGACCTACGAGCAGTACTTC. Translated: CSARGDRTYEQYF.

The table lists this clonotype with a few counts. The chain has TRBV6-1 and TRBJ1-5; 8 nucleotides line up with TRBD1. The CDR3 is 13 residues long. Losses at the gene ends were 6 bases for V and 7 bases for J; bases not matched to a gene: 5. The germline CDR1 and CDR2 sequences are MNHNS and SASEGT. CDR3 DNA sequence: TGTGCCAGCAGCGGACAGGGAAGCCAGCCCCAGCATTTT. Its translation is CASSGQGSQPQHF.

This clonotype was picked up one time. The gene calls are TRBV27 and TRBJ2-1; TRBD2 aligns across 14 bases. Germline V gene lookup returns CDR1 MNHEY and CDR2 SMNVEV (reference sequence). This CDR3 has 16 amino acids. The V gene end was trimmed by 4 bases and the J gene end by 8 bases; junction bases not matched to a gene: 7. The CDR3 is CASSWGLAGELDEQFF. The CDR3, as DNA: TGTGCCAGCAGTTGGGGACTAGCGGGAGAACTTGATGAGCAGTTCTTC.

This clonotype was detected a few times. The chain joins TRBV24-1 to TRBJ1-2, with D possibly being TRBD1 (6 bases). Germline values: CDR1 KGHDR, CDR2 SFDVKD. Trimming took off 6 bases at V and 4 bases at J, with 11 bases between the two ends. The length of the CDR3 is 13 residues. CDR3 loop: CATSTKGGYGYTF. CDR3 nucleotides: TGTGCCACCAGTACGAAGGGGGGCTATGGCTACACCTTC.

This clonotype was seen a few times. The chain uses TRBV7-6 and TRBJ2-1, with 9 bases lining up with TRBD2. The V segment lost 0 bases and the J segment 9 bases; nucleotides outside the gene matches: 6. Germline values: CDR1 SGHVS, CDR2 FNYEAQ. The CDR3 is 15 amino acids. CDR3 protein: CASSLAGSGSFEQFF. CDR3 nucleotides: TGTGCCAGCAGCTTAGCGGGTAGCGGGAGCTTTGAGCAGTTCTTC.

The DNA of the CDR3 is TGTGCCAGCAGCCCCGCAGGTAATAGCAATCAGCCCCAGCATTTT. This encodes CASSPAGNSNQPQHF. V gene TRBV11-2 combines with J gene TRBJ1-5; D gene ambiguous. The CDR3 loop spans 15 amino acids. Looked up from germline, CDR1 is SGHAT and CDR2 is FQNNGV. Trimming pared 5 bases from V and 0 bases from J, leaving 11 bases between.

This clonotype was observed many times. The chain couples TRBV20-1 to TRBJ2-2; the match to TRBD2 covers 8 bases. CDR1 and CDR2 (germline): DFQATT, SNEGSKA (reference sequence). V trimming: 6 bases; J trimming: 8 bases; junction bases outside the gene matches: 20. The CDR3 is made up of 17 amino acids. CDR3: CSAPSTATSGVAGELFF. CDR3 sequence (DNA): TGCAGTGCCCCTTCTACAGCAACTAGCGGAGTTGCGGGGGAGCTGTTTTTT.

This clonotype was recorded at least ten times. V gene TRBV28 combines with J gene TRBJ2-1, with 7 bases identical to TRBD2. This CDR3 spans 15 amino acids. Germline-derived CDR1 and CDR2 are MDHEN and SYDVKM. V was clipped by 5 bases and J by 4 bases; unmatched bases: 8. The CDR3 is CASSPPGGLYNEQFF. CDR3 coding DNA: TGTGCCAGCAGTCCCCCGGGGGGACTTTACAATGAGCAGTTCTTC.

The J gene is TRBJ2-7, the V gene TRBV12-3 or TRBV12-4, with TRBD2 matching 8 bases. J gave up 4 bases and V 2 bases, and 4 bases lay outside the gene matches. This CDR3 contains 14 residues. CDR3 amino acids: CASSLSASGYEQYF. The CDR3 coding sequence is TGTGCCAGCAGTTTAAGTGCTAGCGGGTACGAGCAGTACTTC.

V and J are TRBV27 and TRBJ2-1, with 7 positions matching TRBD2. Germline CDR1 reads MNHEY; CDR2 reads SMNVEV (reference sequence). The CDR3 extends over 13 amino acids. The V and J ends lost 0 bases and 15 bases, in that order; junction bases with no gene match: 8. As DNA, the CDR3 is TGTGCCAGCAGTTTATCCTGGACTAGTCGGCGGTTCTTC. Translating gives CASSLSWTSRRFF.

This clonotype was counted between two and nine times. The gene calls are TRBV6-1 and TRBJ1-1, with D tentatively TRBD1 (6 bases). The ends were cut back, 8 bases at V and 0 bases at J, with 13 bases in the middle. The CDR3 has 14 amino acids. The V gene's germline CDR1 is MNHNS and CDR2 SASEGT. CDR3 in DNA: TGTGCCAGCGGTCCGGGGACAATGAACACTGAAGCTTTCTTT. Its protein is CASGPGTMNTEAFF.

This clonotype turned up a few times. This sequence joins TRBV7-9 and TRBJ1-2; TRBD1 aligns across 9 bases. The CDR3 spans 16 residues. Looked up from germline, CDR1 is SEHNR and CDR2 is FQNEAQ (reference sequence). The V gene end was trimmed by 4 bases and the J gene end by 2 bases; junction bases not matched to a gene: 8. The CDR3 DNA is TGTGCCAGCAGCTCTCCACTGGACAGGGGCAACTATGGCTACACCTTC. Residues: CASSSPLDRGNYGYTF.

In its sample, this clonotype was seen a few times. With a much larger clone just one base away, this may be a read error. This sequence joins TRBV7-2 and TRBJ2-3, with 8 nucleotides matching TRBD2. Germline V gene lookup returns CDR1 SGHTA and CDR2 FQGNSA. The CDR3 covers 13 residues. CDR3 sequence (DNA): TGTGCGAAGCGGGAGCGGGGCACAGATACGCAGTATTTT. Encoded protein: CAKRERGTDTQYF.

This rearrangement joins TRBV2 to TRBJ1-2; D remains unclear. Germline lookup yields CDR1 SNHLY and CDR2 FYNNEI. The V end lost 4 bases, the J end lost 8 bases, and 17 bases lay between the germline ends. CDR3 length: 14 residues. The CDR3 reads CASSGRVIIDGYTF. The CDR3 nucleotides are TGTGCCAGCAGTGGGAGGGTAATTATCGACGGCTACACCTTC.

This clonotype was found a few times. The chain is built from TRBV5-1 and TRBJ1-1; D is perhaps TRBD1 (5 bases). Germline-derived CDR1 and CDR2 are SGHRS and YFSETQ. The CDR3 runs to 16 residues. V was clipped by 0 bases and J by 4 bases, with 16 bases between them. The CDR3 sequence is CASSLEGPRRGTEAFF. For the CDR3, the DNA is TGCGCCAGCAGCTTGGAGGGACCCAGAAGGGGCACTGAAGCTTTCTTT.

This clonotype appeared many times. This rearrangement joins TRBV11-2 to TRBJ1-5; D not certain. This CDR3 has 14 residues. The germline V gene has CDR1 SGHAT and CDR2 FQNNGV. The V gene lost 5 bases and the J gene lost 6 bases, with 14 bases spanning the gap. This CDR3 reads CASSPESGFQPQHF. The CDR3 region has the DNA TGTGCCAGCAGCCCCGAGTCTGGATTTCAGCCCCAGCATTTT.

This clonotype was recorded many times. The chain joins TRBV11-2 to TRBJ1-1; D not certain. The CDR3 is made up of 14 amino acids. CDR1 and CDR2 (germline): SGHAT, FQNNGV. V gave up 1 base and J gave up 4 bases, with 10 bases separating them. Here the CDR3 reads CASSLVGWGTEAFF. The CDR3, as DNA: TGTGCCAGCAGCTTAGTTGGGTGGGGCACTGAAGCTTTCTTT.

V is TRBV5-1 and J is TRBJ1-1; 8 bases are shared with TRBD1. Germline V gene sequence: CDR1 SGHRS, CDR2 YFSETQ. The CDR3 runs 15 residues. The J segment lost 1 base and the V segment lost 2 bases, leaving 4 bases of the junction unmatched. The CDR3 DNA sequence: TGCGCCAGCAGCTTTACCGGACAGGGGAACACTGAAGCTTTCTTT. It encodes CASSFTGQGNTEAFF.

The chain is built from TRBV5-1 and TRBJ1-1; the D is unclear. From germline, CDR1 is SGHRS and CDR2 YFSETQ. Trimming pared 8 bases from V and 5 bases from J, leaving 19 bases between. CDR3 size: 14 residues. CDR3 bases: TGCGCCAGTACCAAGGACCCTCAAGGTACTGAAGCTTTCTTT. It encodes CASTKDPQGTEAFF.

Concerning this clonotype itself: A clone one base away is much larger, so this may be a read error. The V call is TRBV6-2 or TRBV6-3, the J call TRBJ2-5, with TRBD2 matching 11 bases. The J segment lost 3 bases and the V segment lost 5 bases, leaving 11 bases of the junction unmatched. The CDR3 is 17 amino acids. Germline V gene sequence: CDR1 MNHEY, CDR2 SVGEGT. The CDR3 DNA sequence: TGTGCCAGCAGTGACCTTCGGACTAGCGGGCGGGAAGAGACCCAGTACTTC. Translating it yields CASSDLRTSGREETQYF.

This clonotype was recorded at least ten times. This chain joins TRBV11-2 and TRBJ2-3; D is uncertain. Germline lookup yields CDR1 SGHAT and CDR2 FQNNGV. This CDR3 is 15 amino acids long. Trimming pared 5 bases from V and 3 bases from J, leaving 15 bases between. CDR3 protein: CASSQSSVNTDTQYF. CDR3 sequence (DNA): TGTGCCAGCAGCCAATCGTCGGTGAATACAGATACGCAGTATTTT. The complete variable domain, with remaining parts taken from reference TRBV11-2 and TRBJ2-3, reads EAGVAQSPRYKIIEKRQSVAFWCNPISGHATLYWYQQILGQGPKLLIQFQNNGVVDDSQLPKDRFSAERLKGVDSTLKIQPAKLEDSAVYLCASSQSSVNTDTQYFGPGTRLTVL.